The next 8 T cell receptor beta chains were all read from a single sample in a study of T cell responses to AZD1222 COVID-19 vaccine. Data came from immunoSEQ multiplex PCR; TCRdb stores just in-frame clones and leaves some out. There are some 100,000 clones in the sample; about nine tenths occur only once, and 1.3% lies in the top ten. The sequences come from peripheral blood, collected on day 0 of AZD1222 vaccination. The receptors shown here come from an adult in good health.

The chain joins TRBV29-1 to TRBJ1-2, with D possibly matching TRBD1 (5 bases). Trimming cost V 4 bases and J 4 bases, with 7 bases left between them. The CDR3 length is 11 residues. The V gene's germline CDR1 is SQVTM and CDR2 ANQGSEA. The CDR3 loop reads CSVGDVYGYTF. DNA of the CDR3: TGCAGCGTTGGGGACGTCTATGGCTACACCTTC. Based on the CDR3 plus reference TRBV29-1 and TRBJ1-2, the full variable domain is SAVISQKPSRDICQRGTSLTIQCQVDSQVTMMFWYRQQPGQSLTLIATANQGSEATYESGFVIDKFPISRPNLTFSTLTVSNMSPEDSSIYLCSVGDVYGYTFGSGTRLTVV.

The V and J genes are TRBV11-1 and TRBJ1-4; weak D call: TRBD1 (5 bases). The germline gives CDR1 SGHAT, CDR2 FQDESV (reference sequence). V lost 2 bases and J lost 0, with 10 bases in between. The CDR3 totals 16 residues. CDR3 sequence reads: CASSLSGIATNEKLFF. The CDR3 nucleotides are TGTGCCAGCAGCTTATCAGGGATTGCAACTAATGAAAAACTGTTTTTT.

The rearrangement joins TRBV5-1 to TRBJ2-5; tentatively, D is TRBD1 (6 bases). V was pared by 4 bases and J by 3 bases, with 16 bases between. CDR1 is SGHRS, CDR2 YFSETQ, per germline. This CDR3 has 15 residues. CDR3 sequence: CASSVSRRTEETQYF. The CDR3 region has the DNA TGCGCCAGCAGCGTCTCTCGTCGGACAGAAGAGACCCAGTACTTC.

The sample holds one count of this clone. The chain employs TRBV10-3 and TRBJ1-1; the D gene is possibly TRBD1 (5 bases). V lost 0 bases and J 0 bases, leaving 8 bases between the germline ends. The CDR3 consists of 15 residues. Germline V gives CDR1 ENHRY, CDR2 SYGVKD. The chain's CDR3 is CAISESGPLNTEAFF. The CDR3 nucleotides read TGTGCCATCAGTGAGTCGGGACCGCTGAACACTGAAGCTTTCTTT.

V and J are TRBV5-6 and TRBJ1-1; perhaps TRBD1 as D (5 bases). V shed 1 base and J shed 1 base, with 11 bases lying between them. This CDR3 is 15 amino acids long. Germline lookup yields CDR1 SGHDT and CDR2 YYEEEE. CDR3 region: CASSLTGRRNTEAFF. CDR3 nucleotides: TGTGCCAGCAGCTTGACGGGACGGAGGAACACTGAAGCTTTCTTT.

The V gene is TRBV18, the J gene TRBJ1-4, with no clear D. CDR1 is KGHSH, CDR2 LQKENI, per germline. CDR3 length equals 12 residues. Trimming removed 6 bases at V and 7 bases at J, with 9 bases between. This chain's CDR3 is CASSQSREKLFF. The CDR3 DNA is TGTGCCAGCTCTCAAAGTCGTGAAAAACTGTTTTTT.

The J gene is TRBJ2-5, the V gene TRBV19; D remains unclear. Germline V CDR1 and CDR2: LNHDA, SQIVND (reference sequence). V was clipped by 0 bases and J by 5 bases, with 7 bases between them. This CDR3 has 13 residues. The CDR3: CASSIDPGETQYF. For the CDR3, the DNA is TGTGCCAGTAGTATAGATCCCGGGGAGACCCAGTACTTC. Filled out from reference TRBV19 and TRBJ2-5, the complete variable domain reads DGGITQSPKYLFRKEGQNVTLSCEQNLNHDAMYWYRQDPGQGLRLIYYSQIVNDFQKGDIAEGYSVSREKKESFPLTVTSAQKNPTAFYLCASSIDPGETQYFGPGTRLLVL.

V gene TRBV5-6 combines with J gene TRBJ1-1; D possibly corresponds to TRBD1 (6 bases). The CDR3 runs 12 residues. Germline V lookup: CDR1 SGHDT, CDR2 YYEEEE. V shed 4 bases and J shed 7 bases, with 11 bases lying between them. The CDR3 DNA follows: TGTGCCAGCAGCAGGACAGAACTTGAAGCTTTCTTT. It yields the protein CASSRTELEAFF.